The following is a TCR beta chain sequence with its context. This sample is part of a study of T cells in tuberculosis. On the study more broadly: CD1B tetramers identified T cells specific for mycobacterial lipid GMM.

TCRdb's copy holds only in-frame clones and misses some; the assay was immunoSEQ multiplex PCR. Here the sample spans approximately 60,000 clones, roughly 79% being singletons. Thawed, overnight-rested PBMC were stained with GMM-loaded CD1B tetramer, viability dye and anti-CD3, then sorted. The lipid loaded on the CD1B tetramers was C32 glucose monomycolate from Rhodococcus equi. From each donor, some 100,000 tetramer-negative cells were sorted. The TCR was taken from an adult woman with latent tuberculosis. Sequencing used CD1b-GMM tetramer-negative cells sorted from PBMCs.

DNA for the CDR3: TGTGCCAGCAGCTTCTCACAGGCGTACGAGCAGTACTTC. Amino acids: CASSFSQAYEQYF. The chain links TRBV7-9 to TRBJ2-7; D may be TRBD1 (5 bases). Per the germline V gene, CDR1 is SEHNR and CDR2 is FQNEAQ (reference sequence). V lost 3 bases and J lost 4, with 10 bases in between. This CDR3 has 13 residues.